The 14 T cell receptor beta chains below come from one sample, sequenced in a study of blood T cells in healthy people across ages. Alongside a J-beta primer mix, a sample-barcoded 5' primer served in a second PCR lasting 7 to 11 cycles. TCRdb re-derived calls from the 5' RACE reads in MiXCR, one entry per CDR3 protein. The table includes fewer than 2,000,000 distinct CDR3 sequences, about 32% detected once. Sample: blood. The source is a woman between 25 and 40 years old in good health.

This chain connects TRBV4-2 to TRBJ2-4; TRBD1 agrees at 9 bases. This CDR3 spans 17 amino acids. With V trimmed by 1 base and J by 2 bases, 6 bases remained unmatched. The V gene's germline CDR1 is LGHNA and CDR2 YNFKEQ. CDR3: CASSQATGGLSKNIQYF. CDR3 DNA sequence: TGTGCCAGCAGCCAAGCGACAGGGGGGTTGTCCAAAAACATTCAGTACTTC.

V usage is TRBV7-2 and J usage is TRBJ1-1, with a tentative D call TRBD1 (6 bases). Per the germline V gene, CDR1 is SGHTA and CDR2 is FQGNSA. Trimming removed 4 bases at V and 4 bases at J, with 10 bases between. The CDR3 runs 13 residues. CDR3 sequence (DNA): TGTACCAGCAGCTATAAGGGGGGCACTGAAGCTTTCTTT. Amino acid sequence: CTSSYKGGTEAFF.

This clonotype was detected only a few times. This chain uses TRBV9 with TRBJ2-3; D could derive from TRBD1 or TRBD2 (5 bases each). The CDR3 is made up of 16 amino acids. V was cut by 2 bases and J by 2 bases, with 15 bases left in between. CDR1 SGDLS and CDR2 YYNGEE come from the germline V gene. The CDR3 loop is CASSVFGTDHTDTQYF. The CDR3 region has the DNA TGTGCCAGCAGCGTCTTCGGGACCGACCACACAGATACGCAGTATTTT.

The chain has TRBV9 and TRBJ2-3, with 10 bases that match TRBD1. Looked up from germline, CDR1 is SGDLS and CDR2 is YYNGEE. V gave up 3 bases and J gave up 4 bases; unmatched junction bases: 8. This CDR3 has 16 amino acids. The CDR3 loop reads CASSEGPGQGPDTQYF. DNA for the CDR3: TGTGCCAGCAGCGAAGGGCCGGGACAGGGGCCAGATACGCAGTATTTT.

This clonotype has ten or more counts. V is TRBV20-1 and J is TRBJ2-7; 9 positions match TRBD2. Germline CDR1 is DFQATT and CDR2 is SNEGSKA (reference sequence). The CDR3 spans 15 residues. The V gene end was trimmed by 5 bases and the J gene end by 0 bases; junction bases not matched to a gene: 8. This CDR3 reads CSASSISGSSYEQYF. CDR3 nucleotides: TGCAGTGCTTCCTCTATTAGCGGGAGCTCCTACGAGCAGTACTTC.

This clonotype has only a few counts. This chain connects TRBV7-9 to TRBJ1-2; possible D gene TRBD1, 6 bases. The V end was cut by 2 bases, the J end by 3 bases, with 13 bases between. CDR3 length: 15 residues. Germline CDR1 and CDR2: SEHNR and FQNEAQ (reference sequence). The CDR3 region is CASSLIGGGDYGYTF. The CDR3 DNA sequence: TGTGCCAGCAGCTTAATAGGGGGGGGCGACTATGGCTACACCTTC. The whole variable domain, remainder taken from reference TRBV7-9 and TRBJ1-2, is DTGVSQNPRHKITKRGQNVTFRCDPISEHNRLYWYRQTLGQGPEFLTYFQNEAQLEKSRLLSDRFSAERPKGSFSTLEIQRTEQGDSAMYLCASSLIGGGDYGYTFGSGTRLTVV.

In regard to this clonotype: A read error is possible here, since a much larger clone lies one base away. The chain has TRBV4-1 and TRBJ1-4, with a tentative D call TRBD1 (5 bases). Germline values: CDR1 MGHRA, CDR2 YSYEKL. The CDR3 has 16 residues. CDR3 loop: CTSSQDPPGKGEKLFF. The CDR3 coding sequence is TGCACCAGCAGCCAAGATCCGCCAGGGAAGGGGGAAAAACTGTTTTTT.

There are a few counts of this clonotype. This sequence joins TRBV20-1 and TRBJ1-1; D is ambiguous. The V and J ends lost 3 bases and 1 base respectively, with 15 bases between them. Germline V gene data show CDR1 as DFQATT and CDR2 as SNEGSKA (reference sequence). This CDR3 comprises 15 residues. The CDR3 protein is CSASHPQWANTEAFF. CDR3 nucleotide sequence: TGCAGTGCTAGTCATCCTCAGTGGGCGAACACTGAAGCTTTCTTT.

The V call is TRBV20-1, the J call TRBJ2-1; D remains ambiguous. This CDR3 is 11 amino acids long. Looked up from germline, CDR1 is DFQATT and CDR2 is SNEGSKA (reference sequence). V shed 5 bases and J shed 5 bases, with 7 bases lying between them. The CDR3 protein is CSAYDHNEQFF. The CDR3 bases are TGCAGTGCTTACGACCACAATGAGCAGTTCTTC.

The genes are TRBV5-6 and TRBJ2-1; perhaps TRBD1 as D (5 bases). V was trimmed by 0 bases and J by 7 bases, leaving 11 bases between them. Germline V gene data show CDR1 as SGHDT and CDR2 as YYEEEE. This CDR3 has 14 residues. In nucleotides, the CDR3 is TGTGCCAGCAGCTTGGTGGACACAAGTAATGAGCAGTTCTTC. It specifies CASSLVDTSNEQFF.

Points on this clonotype: A read error may account for a junction end that differs from germline. This chain joins TRBV29-1 and TRBJ2-6, with D perhaps TRBD1 (5 bases). This CDR3 is built from 13 residues. Germline V lookup: CDR1 SQVTM, CDR2 ANQGSEA. The CDR3 DNA reads as TGCAGCGTTGAGGGCGCTGGGGCCAACGTCCCGACTTTC. Amino acids: CSVEGAGANVPTF.

DNA for the CDR3: TGTGCCAGCAGACGAGCCCCCCAACTAGCGGGAGTTTACGAGCAGTACTTC. Residues: CASRRAPQLAGVYEQYF. The chain joins TRBV27 to TRBJ2-7; 11 nucleotides align to TRBD2. Trimming took 6 bases from V and 4 from J; bases not matched to a gene: 14. There are 17 residues in the CDR3. Germline-derived CDR1 and CDR2 are MNHEY and SMNVEV (reference sequence).

The CDR3 loop is CASRSDRGFQPQHF. CDR3 nucleotide sequence: TGTGCCAGCAGGTCCGACAGGGGATTTCAGCCCCAGCATTTT. The V call is TRBV28, the J call TRBJ1-5, with 8 bases that match TRBD1. The V segment lost 6 bases and the J segment 6 bases; nucleotides outside the gene matches: 7. Germline V gene data show CDR1 as MDHEN and CDR2 as SYDVKM. The CDR3 consists of 14 residues.

The chain uses TRBV10-1 and TRBJ2-1; D uncertain. The CDR3 contains 13 residues. Trimming left V 5 bases short and J 8 bases short, with 13 bases between. CDR1 and CDR2 from the germline V gene are WNHNN and SYGVQD (reference sequence). CDR3 in DNA: TGCGCCAGCAGTCGGAGTCTTGAGGATGAGCAGTTCTTC. Encoded protein: CASSRSLEDEQFF.